The text below deals with one T cell receptor (beta chain). Antigen unknown. Time point indicated: newly diagnosed GD, antithyroid drugs for less than 3 months. Following extraction of RNA from PBMCs, that RNA was used to make the TCR library. The patient group derived from an endocrinology department in Xi'an, China. The data are from a study of regulatory T cells in long-lasting Graves disease. CDR3-region Arm-PCR and iRepertoire HTBI primers produced the TCR beta libraries. Study processing details: Spanning all samples, the identified segments comprised approximately 60 TRBV and over 13 TRBJ. TCRdb re-called the multiplex PCR reads through MiXCR, storing one row per CDR3 protein. V and J calls and clone size were set by TCRdb, not the authors. The repertoire holds fewer than 550,000 distinct CDR3 sequences, about 16% seen once, with around a quarter in the top ten. Per germline, CDR1 ENHRY and CDR2 SYGVKD. The CDR3 sequence is 14 residues long. The junction had 9 bases not matched to a gene; V was cut back by 6 bases and J by 5 bases.

Study-wide points: TRBV28, TRBJ1-2 and TRBJ2-5 emerged as the favored segments in persistent disease.

These data were also filed under a second study, of T cells in Graves' hyperthyroidism and ophthalmopathy.

This sequence originates from a middle-aged woman with Graves disease. Material: peripheral blood mononuclear cells (PBMCs), obtained at new diagnosis, from a patient treated with antithyroid drugs. The chain uses TRBV10-3 and TRBJ1-1; TRBD1 aligns across 7 bases. The CDR3 coding sequence is TGTGCCATCAGCGCGGGACAGTTCCCGACTGAAGCTTTCTTT. Translated, it gives CAISAGQFPTEAFF.